One sample yielded the 15 T cell receptor beta chains listed below, sequenced in a study of blood T cell repertoires in COVID-19. Using immunoSEQ multiplex PCR, the repertoire was profiled, and TCRdb retains in-frame clones only, with some absent. The data hold roughly 100,000 clones, with roughly nine tenths observed a single time. Sequenced input: peripheral blood. Receptor source: a man aged 45-65 years in a cohort sampled during active COVID-19.

V usage is TRBV24-1 and J usage is TRBJ2-2; D is ambiguous. The germline CDR1 and CDR2 sequences are KGHDR and SFDVKD. V was trimmed by 4 bases and J by 4 bases, leaving 12 bases between them. The CDR3 is 15 residues long. The CDR3 DNA is TGTGCCACCAGTGACCCCAGTGCTGGCACCGGGGAGCTGTTTTTT. This gives the protein CATSDPSAGTGELFF.

This clone was found many times. The rearrangement uses TRBV21-1 and TRBJ2-2; the table's D call, TRBD1, was not checked against the DNA. TRBV21-1 is assigned pseudogene status. The CDR3 runs 17 residues. Here the CDR3 reads CASSKQGLLANTGELFF. The CDR3, as DNA: TGTGCCAGCAGCAAACAGGGCCTCCTCGCGAACACCGGGGAGCTGTTTTTT.

The chain has TRBV28 and TRBJ2-7; TRBD1 matches 8 bases. The CDR3 has 14 amino acids. Trimming at V came to 3 bases and at J to 3 bases, leaving 4 bases not matched to a gene. Germline loops: CDR1 MDHEN, CDR2 SYDVKM. This CDR3 is CASSLGTGLYEQYV. The CDR3 DNA is TGTGCCAGCAGTTTGGGGACAGGACTCTACGAGCAGTACGTC.

This clone was seen only a few times. The rearrangement links TRBV5-4 to TRBJ1-2; D may be TRBD1 (5 bases). The V end was cut by 2 bases, the J end by 8 bases, with 13 bases between. The CDR3 sequence is 13 residues long. Per the germline V gene, CDR1 is SGHNT and CDR2 is YYREEE (reference sequence). DNA for the CDR3: TGTGCCAGCAGCTTATCCAGGGTAGAGGGCTACACCTTC. Translating it yields CASSLSRVEGYTF.

This chain links TRBV5-1 with TRBJ2-3; D unresolved. Trimming removed 3 bases from V and 3 bases from J, with 8 bases in between. The CDR3 contains 13 residues. CDR1 and CDR2 from the germline V gene are SGHRS and YFSETQ. CDR3 sequence reads: CASSYQKTDTQYF. Here the CDR3 DNA reads TGCGCCAGCAGCTATCAGAAAACAGATACGCAGTATTTT.

This clone appeared once. The chain joins TRBV21-1 to TRBJ1-4; the D call TRBD1 from the table was never checked on the DNA. TRBV21-1 is classified as a pseudogene. The CDR3 is 14 amino acids. CDR3 bases: TGTGCCAGCAGCCTAGGTCAGGGGGCCGGGAAACTGTTTTTT. Protein sequence: CASSLGQGAGKLFF.

The V gene is TRBV2, the J gene TRBJ2-7; perhaps TRBD1 as D (6 bases). This CDR3 is 14 amino acids long. In germline, CDR1 is SNHLY, CDR2 FYNNEI. V lost 8 bases and J lost 0, with 14 bases in between. CDR3 in amino acids: CASRPRDTSYEQYF. CDR3 bases: TGTGCCAGCCGCCCCCGGGACACCTCCTACGAGCAGTACTTC.

The J gene is TRBJ2-7, the V gene TRBV6-5, with D perhaps matching TRBD1 (5 bases). In germline, CDR1 is MNHEY, CDR2 SVGAGI. The CDR3 extends over 13 amino acids. V lost 7 bases, J lost 7 bases, and 17 bases lay in between. For the CDR3, the DNA is TGTGCCAGCACCGAAAGACAGTCCTGGGAGCAGTACTTC. Protein sequence: CASTERQSWEQYF.

V and J are TRBV11-3 and TRBJ2-2, with TRBD1 identical over 9 bases. Losses at the gene ends were 2 bases for V and 3 bases for J; bases not matched to a gene: 7. Germline V lookup: CDR1 SGHNT, CDR2 YENEEA. The CDR3 contains 17 residues. CDR3 protein: CASSLLQGAYHTGELFF. The CDR3 DNA reads as TGTGCCAGCAGCTTATTACAGGGGGCTTATCACACCGGGGAGCTGTTTTTT. Together with reference TRBV11-3 and TRBJ2-2, the CDR3 gives the full variable domain: EAGVVQSPRYKIIEKKQPVAFWCNPISGHNTLYWYLQNLGQGPELLIRYENEEAVDDSQLPKDRFSAERLKGVDSTLKIQPAELGDSAVYLCASSLLQGAYHTGELFFGEGSRLTVL.

In its sample, this clone was seen once. The V gene is TRBV13, the J gene TRBJ1-1, with a weak D call TRBD1 (6 bases). V lost 5 bases and J lost 1, with 11 bases in between. Germline V gives CDR1 PRHDT, CDR2 FYEKMQ (reference sequence). The CDR3 is 14 amino acids. CDR3 region: CASSIRTANTEAFF. The CDR3, as DNA: TGTGCCAGCAGCATCCGGACAGCGAACACTGAAGCTTTCTTT.

The chain carries TRBV4-3 and TRBJ2-2; TRBD2 might be the D (7 bases). CDR1 is LGHNA, CDR2 YSLEER, per germline. This CDR3 comprises 17 residues. Deletions cut 0 bases from V and 0 bases from J, with 11 bases between. This chain's CDR3 is CASSQDLGGANTGELFF. The CDR3 DNA is TGCGCCAGCAGCCAAGATCTAGGGGGGGCGAACACCGGGGAGCTGTTTTTT.

In its sample, this clone was seen a few times. The chain joins TRBV15 to TRBJ1-1; D call uncertain. The CDR3 sequence is 17 residues long. Trimming took 4 bases from V and 3 from J, leaving 21 bases between them. Germline V CDR1 and CDR2: LNHNV, YYDKDF (reference sequence). CDR3 sequence reads: CATSKDTLFLRDTEAFF. The CDR3 DNA sequence: TGTGCCACCAGCAAAGACACCCTCTTCTTGAGGGACACTGAAGCTTTCTTT.

A remark on this clone: At the DNA level, this CDR3 is encoded by other sequences in the same sample as well. The V and J genes are TRBV27 and TRBJ2-6; D may be TRBD1 (5 bases). Germline lookup yields CDR1 MNHEY and CDR2 SMNVEV (reference sequence). Trimming took 6 bases from V and 2 from J, leaving 8 bases between them. The length of the CDR3 is 14 residues. In DNA form, the CDR3 reads TGTGCCAGCAGGGGGCTGACTGGGGCCAACGTCCTGACTTTC. This encodes CASRGLTGANVLTF.

J is TRBJ2-3 and V is TRBV14; D perhaps matches TRBD2 (6 bases). The CDR3 is made up of 15 amino acids. Trimming cost V 3 bases and J 0 bases, with 10 bases left between them. Germline-derived CDR1 and CDR2 are SGHDN and FVKESK. The CDR3 sequence: CASSQGGLSTDTQYF. The DNA of the CDR3 is TGTGCCAGCAGCCAGGGGGGACTGAGCACAGATACGCAGTATTTT.

This clone was observed a single time. The genes are TRBV9 and TRBJ1-2, with 8 bases matching TRBD1. In germline, CDR1 is SGDLS, CDR2 YYNGEE. This CDR3 is built from 14 residues. With 3 bases clipped from V and 4 bases from J, the junction kept 5 bases outside the gene matches. The CDR3 nucleotides are TGTGCCAGCAGCGCACAGGGGGGGGCCTATGGCTACACCTTC. Its protein is CASSAQGGAYGYTF.